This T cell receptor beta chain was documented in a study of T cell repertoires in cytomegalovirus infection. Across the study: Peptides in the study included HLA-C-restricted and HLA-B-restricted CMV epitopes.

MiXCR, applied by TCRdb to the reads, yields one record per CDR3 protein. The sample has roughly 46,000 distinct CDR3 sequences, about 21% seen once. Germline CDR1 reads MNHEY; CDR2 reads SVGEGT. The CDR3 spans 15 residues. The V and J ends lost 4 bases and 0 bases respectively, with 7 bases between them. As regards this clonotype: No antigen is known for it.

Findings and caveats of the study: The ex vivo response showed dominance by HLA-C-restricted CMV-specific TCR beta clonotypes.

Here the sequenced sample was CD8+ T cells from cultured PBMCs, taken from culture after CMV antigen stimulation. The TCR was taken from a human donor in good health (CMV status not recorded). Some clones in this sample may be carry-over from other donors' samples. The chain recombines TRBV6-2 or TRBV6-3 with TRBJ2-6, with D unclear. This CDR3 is CASSFQSSGANVLTF. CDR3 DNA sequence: TGTGCCAGCAGTTTTCAGAGCTCTGGGGCCAACGTCCTGACTTTC.